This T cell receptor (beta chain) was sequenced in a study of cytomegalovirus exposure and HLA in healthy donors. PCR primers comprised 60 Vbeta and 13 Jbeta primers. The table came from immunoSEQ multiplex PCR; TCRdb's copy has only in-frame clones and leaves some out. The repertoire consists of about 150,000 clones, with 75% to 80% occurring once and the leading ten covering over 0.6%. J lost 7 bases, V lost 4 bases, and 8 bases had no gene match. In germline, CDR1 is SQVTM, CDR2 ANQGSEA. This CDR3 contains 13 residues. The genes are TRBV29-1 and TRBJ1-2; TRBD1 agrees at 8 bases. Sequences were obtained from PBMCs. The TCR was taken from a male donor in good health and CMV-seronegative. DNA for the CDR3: TGCAGCGTTGGGACAGGGACGGGCATTGGCTACACCTTC. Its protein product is CSVGTGTGIGYTF.